This passage covers 27 T cell receptor beta chains from one sample sequenced in a study of blood T cell repertoires in COVID-19. Sequenced by immunoSEQ multiplex PCR; TCRdb stores in-frame clones only, minus some. The sample lists some 35,000 clones; roughly nine tenths were seen once. The specimen sequenced was peripheral blood. These receptors were collected from a man in his 70s with acute or convalescent COVID-19.

This clone was seen more than once but under ten times. This rearrangement joins TRBV5-1 to TRBJ2-7; 9 nucleotides match TRBD2. The J segment lost 6 bases and the V segment lost 0 bases, leaving 4 bases of the junction unmatched. In germline, CDR1 is SGHRS, CDR2 YFSETQ. The CDR3 is 14 amino acids. The CDR3 is CASSLGSGSSEQYF. The CDR3, as DNA: TGCGCCAGCAGCTTGGGTAGCGGGAGCAGCGAGCAGTACTTC.

The chain joins TRBV19 to TRBJ2-1; 9 bases line up with TRBD2. With 5 bases clipped from V and 3 bases from J, the junction kept 11 bases outside the gene matches. This CDR3 has 17 residues. CDR1 is LNHDA and CDR2 is SQIVND in the germline V gene (reference sequence). CDR3 in DNA: TGTGCCAGTAGTCCGACCCTAGCGGGAAGACACTACAATGAGCAGTTCTTC. This gives the protein CASSPTLAGRHYNEQFF.

The chain carries TRBV18 and TRBJ1-2, with 7 bases that match TRBD1. CDR1 is KGHSH, CDR2 LQKENI, per germline. J gave up 4 bases and V 3 bases, and 8 bases lay outside the gene matches. This CDR3 spans 15 amino acids. CDR3 DNA: TGTGCCAGCTCACCCCAGGGACAGTCTGCCTATGGCTACACCTTC. Translating gives CASSPQGQSAYGYTF. Using reference TRBV18 and TRBJ1-2 for the parts outside the CDR3, the full variable domain is NAGVMQNPRHLVRRRGQEARLRCSPMKGHSHVYWYRQLPEEGLKFMVYLQKENIIDESGMPKERFSAEFPKEGPSILRIQQVVRGDSAAYFCASSPQGQSAYGYTFGSGTRLTVV.

The rearrangement uses TRBV28 and TRBJ1-5, with TRBD1 identical over 10 bases. V trimming: 5 bases; J trimming: 4 bases; junction bases outside the gene matches: 5. CDR1 and CDR2 (germline): MDHEN, SYDVKM. CDR3 size: 15 residues. The CDR3 reads CASSPGGQGNQPQHF. The CDR3 DNA follows: TGTGCCAGCAGTCCGGGGGGACAGGGGAATCAGCCCCAGCATTTT.

The V gene is TRBV28, the J gene TRBJ2-5; perhaps TRBD1 as D (6 bases). The CDR3 is 13 residues long. Germline CDR1 MDHEN, CDR2 SYDVKM. V shed 7 bases and J shed 5 bases, with 14 bases lying between them. The CDR3 is CASTKLRGETQYF. The CDR3 DNA reads TGTGCCAGCACCAAGCTGAGGGGGGAGACCCAGTACTTC.

This chain joins TRBV7-2 and TRBJ2-2, with 10 bases that match TRBD1. J was trimmed by 3 bases and V by 6 bases; bases with no gene match: 4. CDR1 SGHTA and CDR2 FQGNSA come from the germline V gene. The length of the CDR3 is 15 residues. Here the CDR3 reads CASRPGQGYTGELFF. CDR3 sequence (DNA): TGTGCCAGCAGACCGGGACAGGGGTACACCGGGGAGCTGTTTTTT.

The chain combines TRBV4-1 with TRBJ1-1, with TRBD1 matching over 10 bases. Germline values: CDR1 MGHRA, CDR2 YSYEKL. The CDR3 totals 18 residues. J was trimmed by 0 bases and V by 0 bases; bases with no gene match: 7. The CDR3 region is CASSQDRTGGTMNTEAFF. CDR3 nucleotides: TGCGCCAGCAGCCAAGACCGGACAGGGGGGACCATGAACACTGAAGCTTTCTTT.

The chain recombines TRBV28 with TRBJ2-7; 9 nucleotides match TRBD1. The CDR3 covers 16 residues. CDR1 is MDHEN, CDR2 SYDVKM, per germline. V lost 2 bases and J lost 7; bases outside the gene matches: 12. The CDR3 region has the DNA TGTGCCAGCAGTTTAGACGTGGGACAGGGTTCGGGAGAGCAGTACTTC. Translating gives CASSLDVGQGSGEQYF.

The chain joins TRBV18 to TRBJ2-3; 10 positions agree with TRBD2. V lost 5 bases and J lost 5; bases outside the gene matches: 7. This CDR3 has 15 residues. Germline V CDR1 and CDR2: KGHSH, LQKENI. Here the CDR3 reads CASSSSGRAEDTQYF. CDR3 bases: TGTGCCAGCTCATCGAGCGGGAGGGCAGAAGATACGCAGTATTTT.

This clone was found once. The chain carries TRBV5-1 and TRBJ1-3; TRBD1 matches 8 bases. The trim removed 4 bases at V and 3 bases at J, leaving 12 bases unmatched. Germline V gene sequence: CDR1 SGHRS, CDR2 YFSETQ. The CDR3 runs 17 residues. The DNA for the CDR3 is TGCGCCAGCAGCGACCCCGGACAGGGAGGCGGTGGAAACACCATATATTTT. Translating it yields CASSDPGQGGGGNTIYF.

The J gene is TRBJ1-4, the V gene TRBV3-1 (or the pseudogene TRBV3-2); 9 bases align to TRBD1. The V gene end was trimmed by 1 base and the J gene end by 3 bases; junction bases not matched to a gene: 3. Germline V gives CDR1 LGHDT, CDR2 YNNKEL (reference sequence). The CDR3 sequence is 16 residues long. CDR3 sequence reads: CASSQAGTGPNEKLFF. In DNA form, the CDR3 reads TGTGCCAGCAGCCAAGCCGGGACAGGGCCTAATGAAAAACTGTTTTTT.

V gene TRBV2 combines with J gene TRBJ2-7; 10 bases map to TRBD2. This CDR3 region has 17 residues. CDR1 SNHLY and CDR2 FYNNEI come from the germline V gene. With V trimmed by 3 bases and J by 6 bases, 14 bases remained unmatched. The CDR3 nucleotides read TGTGCCAGCAGTGACGGGGCTAGCGGGAGTTTAAATCCCGAGCAGTACTTC. Protein sequence: CASSDGASGSLNPEQYF.

This chain connects TRBV12-3 or TRBV12-4 to TRBJ2-1, with D perhaps TRBD2 (6 bases). V was clipped by 6 bases and J by 8 bases, with 8 bases between them. This CDR3 comprises 11 residues. CDR3 amino acids: CASRLADEQFF. The CDR3 region has the DNA TGTGCCAGCAGACTAGCAGATGAGCAGTTCTTC.

V usage is TRBV6-5 and J usage is TRBJ1-2; D remains ambiguous. CDR1 MNHEY and CDR2 SVGAGI come from the germline V gene. V was cut by 4 bases and J by 2 bases, with 11 bases left in between. The CDR3 is made up of 14 amino acids. CDR3 sequence reads: CASSSSRINYGYTF. CDR3 bases: TGTGCCAGCAGTTCCTCGAGAATCAACTATGGCTACACCTTC.

This clone was found a few times. The CDR3 spells CASIPQGGGNQPQHF. CDR3 bases: TGTGCCAGTATCCCCCAGGGCGGGGGCAATCAGCCCCAGCATTTT. The chain is built from TRBV19 and TRBJ1-5; a weak D match, TRBD1 (5 bases). V gave up 7 bases and J gave up 2 bases, with 15 bases separating them. Per germline, CDR1 LNHDA and CDR2 SQIVND (reference sequence). The length of the CDR3 is 15 residues.

The rearrangement uses TRBV18 and TRBJ1-1; D possibly corresponds to TRBD1 (6 bases). The CDR3 is 17 residues long. V dropped 6 bases and J dropped 0 bases, with 20 bases sitting between them. CDR1 and CDR2 from the germline V gene are KGHSH and LQKENI. The CDR3, as DNA: TGTGCCAGCTCGCCCCTAGGGGGGGCTAGCATGAACACTGAAGCTTTCTTT. Translation: CASSPLGGASMNTEAFF.

V gene TRBV11-2 combines with J gene TRBJ1-4; D gene uncertain. Trimming shortened V by 2 bases and J by 3 bases, and 4 bases separated the two germline ends. Germline V CDR1 and CDR2: SGHAT, FQNNGV. The CDR3 extends over 13 amino acids. CDR3 nucleotide sequence: TGTGCCAGCAGCTTATCCGCTAATGAAAAACTGTTTTTT. Encoded protein: CASSLSANEKLFF.

The rearrangement uses TRBV6-2 or TRBV6-3 and TRBJ2-1, with TRBD1 matching 9 bases. Per the germline V gene, CDR1 is MNHEY and CDR2 is SVGEGT. The CDR3 runs 13 residues. Trimming removed 5 bases from V and 7 bases from J; junction bases left unmatched: 3. The DNA for the CDR3 is TGTGCCAGCAGTCGGACAGGGGTGAATGAGCAGTTCTTC. Translating it yields CASSRTGVNEQFF.

The chain combines TRBV7-9 with TRBJ1-5, with TRBD1 matching over 8 bases. Trimming at V came to 5 bases and at J to 7 bases, leaving 10 bases not matched to a gene. Germline V gene sequence: CDR1 SEHNR, CDR2 FQNEAQ (reference sequence). CDR3 length: 15 residues. CDR3: CASSTGTGGEQPQHF. In DNA form, the CDR3 reads TGTGCCAGCAGCACCGGGACAGGAGGAGAACAGCCCCAGCATTTT.

The count of this clone is one. This rearrangement joins TRBV5-1 to TRBJ1-1, with 8 bases that match TRBD1. This CDR3 has 13 amino acids. Germline values: CDR1 SGHRS, CDR2 YFSETQ. After removal of 4 bases from V and 1 base from J, the junction contained 0 bases not matched to a gene. The chain's CDR3 is CASSGQGNTEAFF. The CDR3 region has the DNA TGCGCCAGCAGCGGACAGGGGAACACTGAAGCTTTCTTT.

This rearrangement joins TRBV3-1 (or the pseudogene TRBV3-2) to TRBJ1-2, with a tentative D call TRBD1 (6 bases). The ends were cut back, 1 base at V and 2 bases at J, with 14 bases in the middle. The germline CDR1 and CDR2 sequences are LGHDT and YNNKEL (reference sequence). The CDR3 extends over 16 amino acids. CDR3 sequence reads: CASSQAGGRLNYGYTF. The CDR3 nucleotides read TGTGCCAGCAGCCAAGCGGGGGGCAGGCTGAACTATGGCTACACCTTC.

This clone was seen only once. This chain connects TRBV27 to TRBJ2-7; perhaps TRBD1 as D (7 bases). The CDR3 covers 15 residues. Looked up from germline, CDR1 is MNHEY and CDR2 is SMNVEV (reference sequence). V lost 3 bases and J 3 bases, leaving 15 bases between the germline ends. The CDR3 spells CASSFGSGGGYEQYF. CDR3 coding DNA: TGTGCCAGCAGTTTCGGCTCAGGGGGAGGCTACGAGCAGTACTTC.

This chain links TRBV7-6 with TRBJ2-7; D is ambiguous. CDR3 length equals 14 residues. Germline CDR1 is SGHVS and CDR2 is FNYEAQ. The V gene lost 1 base and the J gene lost 1 base, with 8 bases spanning the gap. CDR3 sequence reads: CASSLDIQSYEQYF. In DNA, the CDR3 is TGTGCCAGCAGCTTAGATATCCAGTCCTACGAGCAGTACTTC.

This chain uses TRBV10-3 with TRBJ2-6; possible D gene TRBD1, 5 bases. CDR1 is ENHRY and CDR2 is SYGVKD in the germline V gene. V was cut by 2 bases and J by 2 bases, with 13 bases left in between. This CDR3 is 17 amino acids long. The CDR3 here is CAISEGRDAAGANVLTF. Here the CDR3 DNA reads TGTGCCATCAGTGAGGGCAGGGATGCTGCTGGGGCCAACGTCCTGACTTTC.

Judged by abundance, this clone is large (0.1 to 1%). The chain has TRBV10-1 and TRBJ2-7; 7 bases align to TRBD2. The CDR3 totals 14 residues. Germline CDR1 WNHNN, CDR2 SYGVQD (reference sequence). V gave up 6 bases and J gave up 2 bases; unmatched junction bases: 7. CDR3 sequence: CASRLGLGAYEQYF. The CDR3 DNA reads as TGCGCCAGCAGACTCGGACTAGGGGCCTACGAGCAGTACTTC.

This clone appeared once. This chain joins TRBV3-1 (or the pseudogene TRBV3-2) and TRBJ1-5; TRBD1 aligns across 7 bases. Germline loops: CDR1 LGHDT, CDR2 YNNKEL (reference sequence). The CDR3 runs 14 residues. Losses at the gene ends were 4 bases for V and 2 bases for J; bases not matched to a gene: 2. The CDR3 loop is CASSRGTGNQPQHF. The CDR3 DNA follows: TGTGCCAGCAGCCGCGGGACAGGCAATCAGCCCCAGCATTTT.

The CDR3 is CASTLGTGSYEQYF. The CDR3 region has the DNA TGTGCCAGTACTCTCGGGACAGGCTCCTACGAGCAGTACTTC. V is TRBV6-1 and J is TRBJ2-7; 8 nucleotides match TRBD1. Germline-derived CDR1 and CDR2 are MNHNS and SASEGT. V was pared by 9 bases and J by 0 bases, with 7 bases of the junction left unmatched. The CDR3 loop spans 14 amino acids.